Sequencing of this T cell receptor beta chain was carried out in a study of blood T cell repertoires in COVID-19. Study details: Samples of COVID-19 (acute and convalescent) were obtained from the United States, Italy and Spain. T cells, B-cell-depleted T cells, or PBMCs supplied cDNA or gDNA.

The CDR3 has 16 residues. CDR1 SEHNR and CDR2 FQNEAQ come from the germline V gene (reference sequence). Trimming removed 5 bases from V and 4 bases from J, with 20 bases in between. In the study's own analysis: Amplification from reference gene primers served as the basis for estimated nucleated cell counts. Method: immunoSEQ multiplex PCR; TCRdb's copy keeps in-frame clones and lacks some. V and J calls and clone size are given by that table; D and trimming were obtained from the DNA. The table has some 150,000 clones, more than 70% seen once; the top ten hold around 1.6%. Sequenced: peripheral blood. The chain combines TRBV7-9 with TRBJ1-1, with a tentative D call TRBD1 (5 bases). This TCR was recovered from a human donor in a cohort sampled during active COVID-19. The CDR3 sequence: CASSPATAHPLTEAFF. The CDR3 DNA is TGTGCCAGCAGCCCAGCGACAGCTCACCCTCTCACTGAAGCTTTCTTT.